This T cell receptor (beta chain) was captured by sequencing in a study of blood T cells in healthy people across ages. The authors extracted at least 6 micrograms of total RNA per sample. The second PCR ran about 6 to 12 cycles with a sample-barcoded 5' primer and J-beta primers. TCRdb fed the 5' RACE reads into MiXCR, producing one record per CDR3 protein. Here the sample spans over a million distinct CDR3 sequences, about 23% being singletons. In germline, CDR1 is WSHSY, CDR2 SAAADI. V was clipped by 7 bases and J by 1 base; unmatched bases: 7. CDR3 length: 15 amino acids. This clonotype was counted between two and nine times. Its antigen is undetermined. Regarding the study as a whole: Donor CMV infection status was unknown, possibly confounding age-related changes in expanded clonotypes.

These records were also assigned to another study, of T cells of mothers and their children. That work adds: Using the M1S primer, the second PCR added sample barcodes along with 2-4 random nucleotides. The yield was over 8 million TCR beta CDR3 reads from each mother and a few million from each child.

This TCR was sampled from a girl aged 2 to 10 in good health. Sequencing input: blood. The chain joins TRBV10-2 to TRBJ2-1, with 7 nucleotides matching TRBD1. This chain's CDR3 is CASTSGGGSYNEQFF. CDR3 DNA: TGCGCCAGCACGTCAGGGGGTGGATCCTACAATGAGCAGTTCTTC.